Following are 23 T cell receptor beta chains from one sample sequenced in a study of T-cell memory formation after mild COVID-19 (dated by TCRdb to the early 2020s). The method behind the library was 5' RACE. The listed sequencing device is Illumina NovaSeq 6000. TCRdb reprocessed the public reads (quality trimming at Q25 with fastp, clone calling with MiXCR) and kept in-frame beta chains. A single entry per CDR3 protein holds the most common genes and DNA from its merged rows. The sample includes hundreds of thousands of distinct CDR3 sequences, with approximately 24% observed a single time. The ten largest clonotypes hold about 8.7% of the sample. The specimen sequenced was PBMCs or a T cell subset sorted from them (not recorded which). The receptors were gathered from an adult woman who had mild COVID-19 (a few samples of this study predate the infection). The sample titles of this study are shuffled in the database, so cell type and time point are left out; the donor was told from shared clones.

The count of this clonotype is one. The chain has TRBV20-1 and TRBJ1-2, with 8 bases that match TRBD1. Losses at the gene ends were 4 bases for V and 8 bases for J; bases not matched to a gene: 18. The CDR3 spans 16 residues. CDR1 is DFQATT, CDR2 SNEGSKA, per germline (reference sequence). The CDR3, as DNA: TGCAGTGCTAAGGTTCATCGGCCGGACAGGGTTGGAGGCTACACCTTC. The encoded protein is CSAKVHRPDRVGGYTF.

This clonotype was detected a few times. The CDR3 DNA is TGTGCCAGCAGTTACTCGAAGGAGTGGTTGGATCAGCCCCAGCATTTT. It codes for CASSYSKEWLDQPQHF. This chain joins TRBV6-2 or TRBV6-3 and TRBJ1-5; D ambiguous. This CDR3 region has 16 residues. V dropped 0 bases and J dropped 5 bases, with 14 bases sitting between them. CDR1 and CDR2 from the germline V gene are MNHEY and SVGEGT.

The chain carries TRBV4-1 and TRBJ2-7; 7 bases agree with TRBD1. CDR3 length: 15 amino acids. The germline V gene encodes CDR1 MGHRA and CDR2 YSYEKL. Trimming cost V 1 base and J 2 bases; bases outside gene matches: 5. The CDR3: CASSQVEDRPYEQYF. CDR3 sequence (DNA): TGCGCCAGCAGCCAAGTGGAGGACAGGCCCTACGAGCAGTACTTC.

In its sample, this clonotype was seen many times. The chain carries TRBV7-2 and TRBJ1-4; D might be TRBD1 (5 bases). The germline V gene has CDR1 SGHTA and CDR2 FQGNSA. Trimming pared 2 bases from V and 8 bases from J, leaving 12 bases between. The CDR3 sequence is 14 residues long. The CDR3 is CASSLSQGGEKLFF. CDR3 nucleotide sequence: TGTGCCAGCAGCTTATCCCAGGGCGGAGAAAAACTGTTTTTT.

V gene TRBV7-9 combines with J gene TRBJ2-3, with D possibly TRBD1 on 6 matching bases. The germline CDR1 and CDR2 sequences are SEHNR and FQNEAQ (reference sequence). CDR3 length: 17 residues. Trimming took 1 base from V and 2 from J, leaving 16 bases between them. The CDR3 spells CASSLGLLEGVTDTQYF. CDR3 DNA sequence: TGTGCCAGCAGCTTAGGCCTACTCGAGGGGGTCACAGATACGCAGTATTTT.

This sequence joins TRBV9 and TRBJ2-6; 9 bases match TRBD1. V dropped 3 bases and J dropped 2; count of bases not matched to a gene: 6. Germline V lookup: CDR1 SGDLS, CDR2 YYNGEE. The CDR3 length is 17 residues. The CDR3 region is CASSANTGGAGANVLTF. The DNA for the CDR3 is TGTGCCAGCAGCGCAAATACAGGGGGCGCTGGGGCCAACGTCCTGACTTTC. The full variable domain, in which reference TRBV9 and TRBJ2-6 provide the parts outside the CDR3, is DSGVTQTPKHLITATGQRVTLRCSPRSGDLSVYWYQQSLDQGLQFLIQYYNGEERAKGNILERFSAQQFPDLHSELNLSSLELGDSALYFCASSANTGGAGANVLTFGAGSRLTVL.

This clonotype has a handful of counts. V and J are TRBV6-5 and TRBJ2-2, with D possibly matching TRBD2 (6 bases). Trimming took 0 bases from V and 1 from J, leaving 12 bases between them. In germline, CDR1 is MNHEY, CDR2 SVGAGI. This CDR3 has 17 amino acids. CDR3 DNA: TGTGCCAGCAGTTACTCTTTGGGAGCGGGGAACACCGGGGAGCTGTTTTTT. As protein: CASSYSLGAGNTGELFF.

Only a few counts were recorded for this clonotype. J is TRBJ2-1 and V is TRBV29-1; D possibly uses TRBD1 or TRBD2 (5 bases each). The ends were cut back, 4 bases at V and 10 bases at J, with 17 bases in the middle. Germline V CDR1 and CDR2: SQVTM, ANQGSEA. There are 13 residues in the CDR3. CDR3 bases: TGCAGCGTTGGGGACCCCCCGGTGGAGGAGCAGTTCTTC. It is translated as CSVGDPPVEEQFF.

This clonotype has at least ten counts. The chain has TRBV12-3 or TRBV12-4 and TRBJ2-5, with 11 bases that match TRBD1. Germline trimming cut 5 bases from V and 5 bases from J; bases unmatched to any gene: 7. The length of the CDR3 is 15 residues. CDR3 DNA: TGTGCCAGCAGTCTCGGGACAGGGGGTGGGGAGACCCAGTACTTC. It specifies CASSLGTGGGETQYF.

This clonotype was counted a few times. The genes are TRBV6-2 or TRBV6-3 and TRBJ2-5; no firm D call. The CDR3 has 13 residues. Trimming took 2 bases from V and 5 from J, leaving 9 bases between them. The germline V gene has CDR1 MNHEY and CDR2 SVGEGT. CDR3 bases: TGTGCCAGCAGTTACGCCGGTGAGGAGACCCAGTACTTC. This codes for CASSYAGEETQYF.

The genes are TRBV4-2 and TRBJ1-4; the D gene is possibly TRBD1 (6 bases). The CDR3 length is 21 residues. The germline V and J ends were trimmed by 0 bases and 4 bases, with 27 bases remaining between them. CDR1 LGHNA and CDR2 YNFKEQ come from the germline V gene. The CDR3 DNA reads TGTGCCAGCAGCCAAGATAAACCGGGACTACAGGGATCTAGGAGTAATGAAAAACTGTTTTTT. Translating gives CASSQDKPGLQGSRSNEKLFF.

This clonotype was seen more than once but under ten times. This chain links TRBV10-3 with TRBJ2-3; the D is unclear. Germline CDR1 and CDR2: ENHRY and SYGVKD. The ends were cut back, 5 bases at V and 0 bases at J, with 9 bases in the middle. This CDR3 region has 14 residues. CDR3 sequence (DNA): TGTGCCATCAGTTCCGGGCTTAGCACAGATACGCAGTATTTT. The encoded protein is CAISSGLSTDTQYF.

This clonotype was detected a few times. The rearrangement uses TRBV18 and TRBJ2-5; 11 bases align to TRBD2. Germline loops: CDR1 KGHSH, CDR2 LQKENI. The CDR3 contains 15 residues. J gave up 8 bases and V 4 bases, and 9 bases lay outside the gene matches. The DNA for the CDR3 is TGTGCCAGCTCACTTACGACTAGCGGGGACGTAACCCAGTACTTC. Translating gives CASSLTTSGDVTQYF. Drawing the rest from reference TRBV18 and TRBJ2-5, the complete variable domain is NAGVMQNPRHLVRRRGQEARLRCSPMKGHSHVYWYRQLPEEGLKFMVYLQKENIIDESGMPKERFSAEFPKEGPSILRIQQVVRGDSAAYFCASSLTTSGDVTQYFGPGTRLLVL.

This chain links TRBV5-1 with TRBJ2-5, with D uncertain. The V gene lost 4 bases and the J gene lost 2 bases, with 9 bases spanning the gap. The CDR3 has 13 amino acids. CDR1 is SGHRS, CDR2 YFSETQ, per germline. The CDR3 loop reads CASSMGSQETQYF. Written as DNA, the CDR3 is TGCGCCAGCAGCATGGGGTCACAAGAGACCCAGTACTTC.

This chain links TRBV16 with TRBJ2-1, with 12 bases that match TRBD2. Germline V gene lookup returns CDR1 KGHSY and CDR2 FQNENV. The CDR3 is 18 amino acids. J lost 4 bases, V lost 0 bases, and 7 bases had no gene match. The CDR3, as DNA: TGTGCCAGCAGCCAATCGCTCGCTAGCGGGAGGGGTTACAATGAGCAGTTCTTC. Translation: CASSQSLASGRGYNEQFF.

The chain joins TRBV5-5 to TRBJ1-1; D is unclear. Germline CDR1 is SGHKS and CDR2 is YYEKEE (reference sequence). The CDR3 has 17 amino acids. Trimming removed 0 bases at V and 0 bases at J, with 15 bases between. The CDR3 loop is CASSLDLIQYMNTEAFF. CDR3 nucleotides: TGTGCCAGCAGCTTGGATCTGATCCAATACATGAACACTGAAGCTTTCTTT.

This chain joins TRBV4-3 and TRBJ2-1, with D uncertain. V was trimmed by 0 bases and J by 0 bases, leaving 9 bases between them. The CDR3 totals 16 residues. Germline V gene lookup returns CDR1 LGHNA and CDR2 YSLEER. The CDR3 region is CASSQDRLSSYNEQFF. In DNA form, the CDR3 reads TGCGCCAGCAGCCAAGATCGGCTAAGCTCCTACAATGAGCAGTTCTTC.

This clonotype was detected only a few times. The rearrangement links TRBV4-1 to TRBJ1-1; D is uncertain. CDR1 MGHRA and CDR2 YSYEKL come from the germline V gene. CDR3 length: 16 amino acids. V lost 2 bases and J lost 0, with 13 bases in between. The CDR3 DNA is TGCGCCAGCAGCCAACAGGACGGGCTAATGAACACTGAAGCTTTCTTT. Protein sequence: CASSQQDGLMNTEAFF.

CDR3 sequence reads: CSARDPSTGGDEKLFF. CDR3 sequence (DNA): TGCAGTGCTAGAGATCCGTCGACCGGTGGGGATGAAAAACTGTTTTTT. The chain couples TRBV20-1 to TRBJ1-4; D remains unclear. V was pared by 0 bases and J by 6 bases, with 17 bases between. Germline assignment: CDR1 DFQATT and CDR2 SNEGSKA (reference sequence). This CDR3 has 16 amino acids.

This clonotype was recorded a few times. The chain combines TRBV6-2 or TRBV6-3 with TRBJ2-5; D is perhaps TRBD1 (7 bases). Germline CDR1 and CDR2: MNHEY and SVGEGT. Trimming cost V 4 bases and J 1 base, with 16 bases left between them. The CDR3 sequence is 16 residues long. In DNA, the CDR3 is TGTGCCAGCAGTTCGATCCGGGGGACAGCCCAAGAGACCCAGTACTTC. This encodes CASSSIRGTAQETQYF.

The chain recombines TRBV7-9 with TRBJ2-7, with D unclear. The V gene lost 8 bases and the J gene lost 1 base, with 15 bases spanning the gap. Germline-derived CDR1 and CDR2 are SEHNR and FQNEAQ (reference sequence). The CDR3 sequence is 14 residues long. This chain's CDR3 is CASVNGILSYEQYF. CDR3 bases: TGTGCCAGCGTAAATGGGATTTTGTCCTACGAGCAGTACTTC.

This clonotype has more than one count but fewer than ten. The J gene is TRBJ2-3, the V gene TRBV7-2; 8 bases are a match to TRBD1. The CDR3 has 14 residues. V shed 1 base, J shed 5 bases, and the junction held 2 bases outside the gene matches. Germline V gives CDR1 SGHTA, CDR2 FQGNSA. The DNA for the CDR3 is TGTGCCAGCAGCTTAGGACAGGGGATAGATACGCAGTATTTT. Encoded protein: CASSLGQGIDTQYF.

The chain uses TRBV20-1 and TRBJ1-2; D perhaps matches TRBD1 (5 bases). Germline CDR1 reads DFQATT; CDR2 reads SNEGSKA (reference sequence). Deletions cut 6 bases from V and 0 bases from J, with 14 bases between. The CDR3 is 14 amino acids. This CDR3 is CSASTGSTNYGYTF. The CDR3, as DNA: TGCAGTGCCTCAACAGGCAGTACTAACTATGGCTACACCTTC.